The TCR beta chain described here comes from a study of identical twins. Study results and caveats: Abundant cord blood beta clonotypes carried fewer insertions; memory repertoires showed none. Analyses of zero insertions could, in part, be confounded by invariant MAIT and iNKT cells.

The germline gives CDR1 MNHEY, CDR2 SVGAGI. This CDR3 contains 13 residues. Trimming took off 0 bases at V and 7 bases at J, with 6 bases between the two ends. Healthy Caucasians provided all donations. This clonotype was observed at least ten times. Its antigen remains unknown. Addition of a universal primer site occurred through template switching, and cDNA carried unique molecular identifiers. TCRdb re-called the 5' RACE reads with MiXCR, one entry per CDR3 protein. Of about 890,000 distinct CDR3 sequences detected, approximately 13% appear once; the ten largest clones hold about 1.5%. These data were likewise used in another study, on yellow fever vaccine responses in identical twins.

This rearrangement joins TRBV6-5 to TRBJ1-4; D possibly corresponds to TRBD1 (5 bases). The sample comprised PBMCs. This TCR was recovered from a woman aged 18-29 years in good health. CDR3 nucleotides: TGTGCCAGCAGTTACTCGCAGGGTGAAAAACTGTTTTTT. This translates into CASSYSQGEKLFF.